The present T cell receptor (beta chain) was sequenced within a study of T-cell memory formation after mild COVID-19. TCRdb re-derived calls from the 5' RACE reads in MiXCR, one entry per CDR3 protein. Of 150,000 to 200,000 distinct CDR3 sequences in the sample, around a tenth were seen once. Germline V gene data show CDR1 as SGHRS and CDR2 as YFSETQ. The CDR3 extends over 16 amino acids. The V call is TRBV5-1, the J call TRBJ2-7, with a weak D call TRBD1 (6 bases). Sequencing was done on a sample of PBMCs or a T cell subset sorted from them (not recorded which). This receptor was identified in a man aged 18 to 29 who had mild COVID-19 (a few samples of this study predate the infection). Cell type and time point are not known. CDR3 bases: TGCGCCAGCCGGGAAGCCGTCATGACAGGTGACTACGGGCAGTACGTC. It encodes CASREAVMTGDYGQYV.